The rows below give T cell receptor beta chains drawn from one sample of a study of T cell responses to AZD1222 COVID-19 vaccine. The method was immunoSEQ multiplex PCR; TCRdb's version includes in-frame clones alone and lacks a portion of them. Altogether more than 100,000 clones are present, roughly nine tenths being singletons, with the ten largest covering approximately 1.8%. The sequences come from peripheral blood, collected on day 0 of AZD1222 vaccination. The receptors derive from an adult in good health. Both conserved end residues are part of each CDR3. The D gene is left open where the match is weak. Part of the rows lack a size; the others show once, few, many or a class for expanded clones.

j_call: TRBJ2-7
d_call: NA
clone_size: NA
v_call: TRBV13
cdr3_nt: TGTGCCAGCAGCTTAGGAAGAGCAGGCGTCTCCTACGAGCAGTACTTC
cdr3_aa: CASSLGRAGVSYEQYF

j_call: TRBJ2-3
d_call: NA
clone_size: NA
v_call: TRBV9
cdr3_nt: TGTGCCAGCAGCGTAAGGACTCTGGGGGCAGATACGCAGTATTTT
cdr3_aa: CASSVRTLGADTQYF

j_call: TRBJ1-3
d_call: NA
clone_size: NA
v_call: TRBV4-1
cdr3_nt: TGCGCCAGCAGCCAAGTGGGTAGAAAGTCAGACTCTGGAAACACCATATATTTT
cdr3_aa: CASSQVGRKSDSGNTIYF

j_call: TRBJ2-7
d_call: NA
clone_size: NA
v_call: TRBV28
cdr3_nt: TGTGCCAGCAGTTTATCCAGGGGGGGGTCCTACGAGCAGTACTTC
cdr3_aa: CASSLSRGGSYEQYF

j_call: TRBJ2-1
d_call: TRBD1
clone_size: NA
v_call: TRBV9
cdr3_nt: TGTGCCAGCAGCGTAGCTGGAACAGGGGCCTACAATGAGCAGTTCTTC
cdr3_aa: CASSVAGTGAYNEQFF

j_call: TRBJ2-1
d_call: TRBD2
clone_size: NA
v_call: TRBV12-3/TRBV12-4
cdr3_nt: TGTGCCAGCAGTCGAGGACTAGCGCGCGAGCAGTTCTTC
cdr3_aa: CASSRGLAREQFF

j_call: TRBJ1-1
d_call: NA
clone_size: once
v_call: TRBV10-3
cdr3_nt: TGTGCCATCAGTGCCAGGGAGGGGAAGAAGGACACTGAAGCTTTCTTT
cdr3_aa: CAISAREGKKDTEAFF

j_call: TRBJ1-2
d_call: TRBD1
clone_size: NA
v_call: TRBV7-3
cdr3_nt: TGTGCCAGCAGCCCCTTGCCCCGACAGGGGAATGCCTATGGCTACACCTTC
cdr3_aa: CASSPLPRQGNAYGYTF

j_call: TRBJ2-7
d_call: NA
clone_size: NA
v_call: TRBV25-1
cdr3_nt: TGTGCCAGCAGACATAGCGGTTCCTACGAGCAGTACTTC
cdr3_aa: CASRHSGSYEQYF

j_call: TRBJ1-1
d_call: NA
clone_size: NA
v_call: TRBV5-4
cdr3_nt: TGTGCCAGCAGCTCCCCGACTGAGAACACTGAAGCTTTCTTT
cdr3_aa: CASSSPTENTEAFF

j_call: TRBJ1-2
d_call: TRBD1
clone_size: NA
v_call: TRBV4-1
cdr3_nt: TGCGCCAGCAGCCGGACACAGGGGGTCCACTATGGCTACACCTTC
cdr3_aa: CASSRTQGVHYGYTF

j_call: TRBJ2-7
d_call: TRBD1
clone_size: NA
v_call: TRBV6-5
cdr3_nt: TGTGCCAGCAGTTACCGGGACAGATTCTCCTACGAGCAGTACTTC
cdr3_aa: CASSYRDRFSYEQYF

j_call: TRBJ1-2
d_call: TRBD1
clone_size: NA
v_call: TRBV6-4
cdr3_nt: TGTGCCAGCAGAGTTGGACAGGACAGTGGCTACACCTTC
cdr3_aa: CASRVGQDSGYTF

j_call: TRBJ1-6
d_call: NA
clone_size: NA
v_call: TRBV12-3/TRBV12-4
cdr3_nt: TGTGCCAGCAGTCTCGGACTTTCTTCAGCCCTCCACTTT
cdr3_aa: CASSLGLSSALHF

j_call: TRBJ1-1
d_call: NA
clone_size: NA
v_call: TRBV18
cdr3_nt: TGTGCCAGCTCACCACAAGGAGGTGAAGCTTTCTTT
cdr3_aa: CASSPQGGEAFF

j_call: TRBJ1-4
d_call: NA
clone_size: NA
v_call: TRBV28
cdr3_nt: TGTGCCAGCACCCCCCCAGGGGTCGAAAAACTGTTTTTT
cdr3_aa: CASTPPGVEKLFF

j_call: TRBJ1-3
d_call: NA
clone_size: NA
v_call: TRBV5-1
cdr3_nt: TGCGCCAGCAGCTTGGAACAGGTGGACACCATATATTTT
cdr3_aa: CASSLEQVDTIYF

j_call: TRBJ2-3
d_call: TRBD2
clone_size: NA
v_call: TRBV28
cdr3_nt: TGTGCCAGCAGTTTACGGACTAGCGGGACTAGCACAGATACGCAGTATTTT
cdr3_aa: CASSLRTSGTSTDTQYF

j_call: TRBJ1-1
d_call: TRBD1
clone_size: NA
v_call: TRBV9
cdr3_nt: TGTGCCAGCAGCGTAGGACAGGGGACCACTGAAGCTTTCTTT
cdr3_aa: CASSVGQGTTEAFF

j_call: TRBJ2-3
d_call: NA
clone_size: NA
v_call: TRBV7-9
cdr3_nt: TGTGCCAGCAGCTTAAAGGGGCCGCAGTATTTT
cdr3_aa: CASSLKGPQYF

j_call: TRBJ1-3
d_call: NA
clone_size: NA
v_call: TRBV6-5
cdr3_nt: TGTGCCAGCGGGAGCTCTGGAAACACCATATATTTT
cdr3_aa: CASGSSGNTIYF

j_call: TRBJ1-4
d_call: NA
clone_size: once
v_call: TRBV6-2/TRBV6-3
cdr3_nt: TGTGCCAGCAGTTACTCCGCCGAGGATGAAAAACTGTTTTTT
cdr3_aa: CASSYSAEDEKLFF

j_call: TRBJ1-2
d_call: NA
clone_size: NA
v_call: TRBV24-1
cdr3_nt: TGTGCCACCAGTGATTCCGGGGGGGGCTACACCTTC
cdr3_aa: CATSDSGGGYTF

j_call: TRBJ2-3
d_call: TRBD2
clone_size: NA
v_call: TRBV9
cdr3_nt: TGTGCCAGCAGCGCACCTAGCGGGAGGGCAGTCGCCCTCACAGATACGCAGTATTTT
cdr3_aa: CASSAPSGRAVALTDTQYF

j_call: TRBJ2-1
d_call: NA
clone_size: NA
v_call: TRBV5-4
cdr3_nt: TGTGCCAGCAGCTTCCCGCAGGGGGGGGTCAATGAGCAGTTCTTC
cdr3_aa: CASSFPQGGVNEQFF

j_call: TRBJ1-4
d_call: NA
clone_size: NA
v_call: TRBV28
cdr3_nt: TGTGCCAGCAGTGGGGTCCGGGCAGGGGATGAAAAACTGTTTTTT
cdr3_aa: CASSGVRAGDEKLFF

j_call: TRBJ1-2
d_call: TRBD1
clone_size: NA
v_call: TRBV9
cdr3_nt: TGTGCCAGCAGCGTAGGCAGGGGGGAAAACTATGGCTACACCTTC
cdr3_aa: CASSVGRGENYGYTF

j_call: TRBJ1-6
d_call: TRBD1
clone_size: NA
v_call: TRBV7-9
cdr3_nt: TGTGCCAGCAGCTTAAGTAGGGGACTAGGGGGCGGGATGAATTCACCCCTCCACTTT
cdr3_aa: CASSLSRGLGGGMNSPLHF

j_call: TRBJ1-2
d_call: TRBD1
clone_size: NA
v_call: TRBV6-5
cdr3_nt: TGTGCCAGCAGTAATACAGGGGCGGGCTATGGCTACACCTTC
cdr3_aa: CASSNTGAGYGYTF

j_call: TRBJ2-7
d_call: TRBD1
clone_size: once
v_call: TRBV7-3
cdr3_nt: TGTGCCAGCAGCTTAGGGACAGGGGGCTTGGACTCCTACGAGCAGTACTTC
cdr3_aa: CASSLGTGGLDSYEQYF

j_call: TRBJ1-1
d_call: NA
clone_size: NA
v_call: TRBV10-2
cdr3_nt: TGCGCCAGCGGAGGGGCAGAGAACACTGAAGCTTTCTTT
cdr3_aa: CASGGAENTEAFF

j_call: TRBJ2-3
d_call: NA
clone_size: NA
v_call: TRBV7-2
cdr3_nt: TGTGCCAGCAGCTACCGTGGTTGGGATACGCAGTATTTT
cdr3_aa: CASSYRGWDTQYF

j_call: TRBJ1-1
d_call: NA
clone_size: NA
v_call: TRBV3-1/TRBV3-2
cdr3_nt: TGTGCCAGCAGCCAAGCCGGGCTGGGGACTGAAGCTTTCTTT
cdr3_aa: CASSQAGLGTEAFF

j_call: TRBJ2-1
d_call: TRBD1
clone_size: NA
v_call: TRBV12-5
cdr3_nt: TGTGCTAGTGGCCCGGGACAGCCGGGGAATGAGCAGTTCTTC
cdr3_aa: CASGPGQPGNEQFF

j_call: TRBJ1-2
d_call: NA
clone_size: NA
v_call: TRBV6-4
cdr3_nt: TGTGCCAGCAGTGACTCCCGGACAAAGGTTTATGGCTACACCTTC
cdr3_aa: CASSDSRTKVYGYTF